This T cell receptor (beta chain) stems from a study of blood T cells in healthy people across ages. General study findings and limits: A roughly linear fall in TCR beta diversity per million T cells was seen with increasing age.

With a J-beta primer mix and a sample-barcoded 5' primer, a second PCR ran about 7 to 12 cycles. A template-switch adaptor that had 12 random nucleotides put a tag on each cDNA molecule. Each CDR3 protein is one row after TCRdb ran MiXCR on the 5' RACE reads. The table lists about 2 million distinct CDR3 sequences, 49% of them singletons. Turning to this clonotype: Its antigen is as yet unknown.

Sequencing input: blood. This sequence was found in a woman between 40 and 55 years old in good health.

CDR3 residues: CSARGLAGIYEQYF. In DNA form, the CDR3 reads TGCAGTGCTAGAGGGCTAGCGGGGATCTACGAGCAGTACTTC. J is TRBJ2-5 and V is TRBV20-1; 9 bases line up with TRBD2. Gene TRBJ2-7 matches the end of the DNA better, so the J call may be wrong. CDR1 DFQATT and CDR2 SNEGSKA come from the germline V gene (reference sequence). This CDR3 comprises 14 residues.